This T cell receptor beta chain was recovered during a study of CD8 T cells in ankylosing spondylitis. Findings and limits, study-wide: Seemingly distinctive of ankylosing spondylitis blood was a TCR beta motif formed by eight highly homologous variants. Both synovial fluid and blood in reactive arthritis had previously been reported to carry some motif variants.

On this clonotype itself: Its target is not known.

CDR1 is MNHEY, CDR2 SVGEGT, per germline. CDR3 size: 14 residues. Trimming removed 5 bases at V and 4 bases at J, with 14 bases between. Preparation of TCR beta libraries was done by quantitative 5'-RACE with molecular barcodes. TCRdb analysed the 5' RACE reads with MiXCR anew, one entry per CDR3 protein. Seen here are fewer than 450,000 distinct CDR3 sequences, 17% observed once, and the top ten hold 0.95% to 1.1%. This chain links TRBV6-2 or TRBV6-3 with TRBJ2-5; tentative D call: TRBD2 (5 bases). The specimen was blood, either unsorted or a sorted T cell fraction (not recorded which). This sequence was found in a male donor with ankylosing spondylitis. CDR3 nucleotides: TGTGCCAGCAGTACAACTAGTCGGGGAGAGACCCAGTACTTC. This encodes CASSTTSRGETQYF.